A selection of T cell receptor beta chains follows, all from one sample in a study of cytomegalovirus exposure and HLA in healthy donors. The assay was immunoSEQ multiplex PCR, and TCRdb's table has in-frame clones only and misses some. The sample has roughly 190,000 clones, over 80% seen once. The sequencing input was PBMCs. The receptor set was obtained from a woman in her 50s in good health and CMV-seropositive. Both conserved end residues are part of each CDR3. The D gene is left open where the match is weak. Rows give clone size only sometimes, using once, few, many, or a class for an expanded clone.

clone size	D gene	V gene	J gene	CDR3 DNA	CDR3 protein
NA	NA	TRBV15	TRBJ1-4	TGTGCCACCAGCAGGTCGCAGGGGTTGGGATCAACTAATGAAAAACTGTTTTTT	CATSRSQGLGSTNEKLFF
NA	NA	TRBV5-1	TRBJ2-5	TGCGCCAGCAGCTTAAGTATGCCAGGGGAGGAGACCCAGTACTTC	CASSLSMPGEETQYF
NA	TRBD1	TRBV7-9	TRBJ1-2	TGTGCCAGCAGCCAAGTCCCCATCCCGGGACAGGGGAACTATGGCTACACCTTC	CASSQVPIPGQGNYGYTF
NA	NA	TRBV12-5	TRBJ1-3	TGTGCTAGTGGTTTGGGACACTCTGGAAACACCATATATTTT	CASGLGHSGNTIYF
NA	TRBD1	TRBV25-1	TRBJ2-5	TGTGCCAGCAGACGGACAGGGGAAGAGACCCAGTACTTC	CASRRTGEETQYF
NA	NA	TRBV7-8	TRBJ1-4	TGTGCCAGCAGCCGAGCCGGGGGGCGGAATGAAAAACTGTTTTTT	CASSRAGGRNEKLFF
NA	NA	TRBV18	TRBJ2-1	TGTGCCAGCTCACCATCGGGGACAGAGCAGTTCTTC	CASSPSGTEQFF
NA	TRBD1	TRBV19	TRBJ2-7	TGTGCCAGTAGTATCGCCGGGACAGGGTATTACGAGCAGTACTTC	CASSIAGTGYYEQYF
few	NA	TRBV30	TRBJ1-4	TGTGCCTGGAGTGTACAGGGAAATGAAAAACTGTTTTTT	CAWSVQGNEKLFF
NA	TRBD1	TRBV18	TRBJ1-1	TGTGCCAGCTCACAAGACAGGGGGCGCTTCACTGAAGCTTTCTTT	CASSQDRGRFTEAFF
many	NA	TRBV6-4	TRBJ2-3	TGTGCCAGCAGTGACTCGACAGGAGCCCCAGATACGCAGTATTTT	CASSDSTGAPDTQYF
NA	NA	TRBV19	TRBJ2-5	TGTGCCAGTAGTATTACGACAGCAGGGACCCAGTACTTC	CASSITTAGTQYF
NA	NA	TRBV4-1	TRBJ2-7	TGCGCCAGCAGCCAAGATAGAGGGTACTACGAGCAGTACTTC	CASSQDRGYYEQYF
NA	TRBD1	TRBV27	TRBJ2-1	TGTGCCAGCAGTTCGACCAGGGGGCGAGAGTACAATGAGCAGTTCTTC	CASSSTRGREYNEQFF
NA	NA	TRBV15	TRBJ2-5	TGTGCCACCAGCCGGGGTTGGGAGACCCAGTACTTC	CATSRGWETQYF
few	NA	TRBV5-1	TRBJ1-3	TGCGCCAGCAGATCCAGGGAAGGAAACACCATATATTTT	CASRSREGNTIYF
few	TRBD1	TRBV19	TRBJ2-2	TGTGCCAGTAGTAAGGGACAGGGAAGGCTGTTTTTT	CASSKGQGRLFF
NA	NA	TRBV5-5	TRBJ1-5	TGTGCCAGCAGCAAACCAGGGGATCGCAATCAGCCCCAGCATTTT	CASSKPGDRNQPQHF
few	TRBD1	TRBV28	TRBJ1-1	TGTGCCAGCAGGCCAGGGGGTATGAACACTGAAGCTTTCTTT	CASRPGGMNTEAFF